This is a list of T cell receptor beta chains from one sample in a study of OX40 agonist ivuxolimab in advanced cancers. Profiled with immunoSEQ multiplex PCR; TCRdb holds only in-frame clones, not every one. The sample includes tens of thousands of clones, about 81% of them seen just once. Sequenced material: CD4+ or CD8+ T cells sorted from blood, taken in a trial of the OX40 agonist ivuxolimab. The receptors originated from an adult with an advanced solid tumor such as melanoma, head and neck, liver or kidney cancer. CDR3s include the opening cysteine and the closing phenylalanine or tryptophan. A D gene is named only where the DNA matches it firmly. Rows may omit the clone size; those that give it use once, few, many or a size class.

D gene	J gene	clone size	V gene	CDR3 DNA	CDR3 protein
TRBD1	TRBJ1-2	-	TRBV11-2	TGTGCCAGCAGCCCTCGACAGGGGGCGAACTATGGCTACACCTTC	CASSPRQGANYGYTF
-	TRBJ1-6	-	TRBV11-2	TGTGCCAGCAGCGACGGGTTCGGGACCAATTCACCCCTCCACTTT	CASSDGFGTNSPLHF
TRBD1	TRBJ1-5	-	TRBV30	TGTGCCTGGACTGGACAGGGGCGCAATCAGCCCCAGCATTTT	CAWTGQGRNQPQHF
-	TRBJ2-7	-	TRBV5-4	TGTGCCAGCAGCCGGGACCAATTCTACGAGCAGTACTTC	CASSRDQFYEQYF
TRBD1	TRBJ2-5	-	TRBV28	TGTGCCAGCAGTAACCGACAGGGAAAGCAAGAGACCCAGTACTTC	CASSNRQGKQETQYF
-	TRBJ1-1	few	TRBV4-2	TGTGCCAGCAGCCAAGGGAAGCCAACGTCCACCAGAAACACTGAAGCTTTCTTT	CASSQGKPTSTRNTEAFF
TRBD1	TRBJ2-7	-	TRBV19	TGTGCCAGTAGTATTCAACACAGGGGGTCCTACGAGCAGTACTTC	CASSIQHRGSYEQYF
TRBD1	TRBJ1-5	-	TRBV5-1	TGCGCCAGCAGCCTAGGTGGACAGGTTTATCAGCCCCAGCATTTT	CASSLGGQVYQPQHF
TRBD1	TRBJ2-3	-	TRBV28	TGTGCCAGCAGTTTCGCGGTCTCGACAGGGTTAAGCACAGATACGCAGTATTTT	CASSFAVSTGLSTDTQYF
-	TRBJ2-2	-	TRBV7-2	TGTGCCAGCAGCCCGAACTTGAACACCGGGGAGCTGTTTTTT	CASSPNLNTGELFF
-	TRBJ2-7	-	TRBV29-1	TGCAGCGTTGTAGGGGCAAGCTACGAGCAGTACTTC	CSVVGASYEQYF
-	TRBJ1-6	-	TRBV7-2	TGTGCCAGTCGACGGGGGGGGAAGCATTCACCCCTCCACTTT	CASRRGGKHSPLHF
-	TRBJ1-1	-	TRBV18	TGTGCCAGCTCACCGGTAATGGGCAGCTTGAACACTGAAGCTTTCTTT	CASSPVMGSLNTEAFF
-	TRBJ1-2	few	TRBV6-1	TGTGCCAGCGAGTTGGGAGGCTACACCTTC	CASELGGYTF
TRBD1	TRBJ1-5	-	TRBV27	TGTGCCAGCAGTTCCAGCGACAGGGGGTATGGTCAGCCCCAGCATTTT	CASSSSDRGYGQPQHF
-	TRBJ1-2	-	TRBV11-2	TGTGCCAGCAGCTTGAGTTCACAGGGCTACGGCTACACCTTC	CASSLSSQGYGYTF
TRBD1	TRBJ1-3	-	TRBV7-2	TGTGCCAGCAGCTCGCTTACAGGGGGAGCGGGAAACACCATATATTTT	CASSSLTGGAGNTIYF
TRBD2	TRBJ2-4	-	TRBV7-6	TGTGCCAGCAGCTTGGGTCCTAGCGGGACCAAAAACATTCAGTACTTC	CASSLGPSGTKNIQYF
-	TRBJ1-1	-	TRBV2	TGTGCCAGCAGTGAGGAGGGGTACACTGAAGCTTTCTTT	CASSEEGYTEAFF
-	TRBJ2-7	-	TRBV5-1	TGCGCCAGCAGCTTGGCAGTGGGCCCTTACTACGAGCAGTACTTC	CASSLAVGPYYEQYF
-	TRBJ2-5	-	TRBV28	TGTGCCAGCGGGGCCGGAGAGACCCAGTACTTC	CASGAGETQYF
TRBD2	TRBJ2-3	-	TRBV6-5	TGTGCCAGCAGTTACTCGGGGCGGGGGGGAACAGATACGCAGTATTTT	CASSYSGRGGTDTQYF
-	TRBJ2-7	-	TRBV7-3	TGTGCCAGCAGCTATGACGGGGGTGCCGAGCAGTACTTC	CASSYDGGAEQYF
TRBD1	TRBJ1-2	-	TRBV30	TGTGCCTCCATCTGGACAGGGGGGTTCTATGGCTACACCTTC	CASIWTGGFYGYTF
-	TRBJ1-6	-	TRBV27	TGTGCCAGTAATCGGGCAGGGTCAAGTTCACCCCTCCACTTT	CASNRAGSSSPLHF
-	TRBJ1-1	-	TRBV6-5	TGTGCCAGCAGTCCCTGGGGAGGCAACACTGAAGCTTTCTTT	CASSPWGGNTEAFF
-	TRBJ1-1	-	TRBV18	TGTGCCAGCTCACGACTGGAAGAAGCTTTCTTT	CASSRLEEAFF